Presented here are 17 T cell receptor beta chains from one specimen sequenced in a study of blood T cell repertoires in COVID-19. Only in-frame clones appear in the TCRdb table, and some are missing; sequencing was by immunoSEQ multiplex PCR. The sample records roughly 200,000 clones, 86% being singletons. The sample was PBMCs or T cells enriched from blood (not recorded which). Receptors originate from a man aged 35 to 55 with acute COVID-19.

The CDR3 loop is CASWPRSPVRGNTIYF. In nucleotides, the CDR3 is TGTGCCAGTTGGCCCCGAAGTCCCGTGAGGGGAAACACCATATATTTT. The V gene is TRBV19, the J gene TRBJ1-3; no firm D call. Trimming took 8 bases from V and 4 from J, leaving 21 bases between them. The CDR3 loop spans 16 amino acids. From germline, CDR1 is LNHDA and CDR2 SQIVND (reference sequence).

This clone was found once. The chain combines TRBV9 with TRBJ2-7; 10 bases fit TRBD2. The CDR3 has 15 amino acids. Trimming took 3 bases from V and 6 from J; bases not matched to a gene: 9. Germline CDR1 reads SGDLS; CDR2 reads YYNGEE. CDR3 in amino acids: CASSGSSGSRGEQYF. CDR3 nucleotide sequence: TGTGCCAGCAGCGGCTCTAGCGGGAGTCGGGGCGAGCAGTACTTC.

V is TRBV18 and J is TRBJ2-6; tentative D call: TRBD2 (6 bases). Germline V CDR1 and CDR2: KGHSH, LQKENI. V was pared by 3 bases and J by 1 base, with 7 bases between. The CDR3 has 15 amino acids. The CDR3 nucleotides are TGTGCCAGCTCACCGGGGGGTTCTGGGGCCAACGTCCTGACTTTC. This translates into CASSPGGSGANVLTF.

The CDR3, as DNA: TGTGCCAGCAGCTTAGGGGGGACTAGCGGGAGGCGGGCAGATACGCAGTATTTT. It codes for CASSLGGTSGRRADTQYF. V gene TRBV7-2 combines with J gene TRBJ2-3; 15 bases map to TRBD2. CDR1 is SGHTA and CDR2 is FQGNSA in the germline V gene. The J segment lost 4 bases and the V segment lost 1 base, leaving 6 bases of the junction unmatched. This CDR3 is 18 amino acids long.

The chain uses TRBV10-3 and TRBJ1-3; 8 nucleotides align to TRBD1. Trimming at V came to 11 bases and at J to 1 base, leaving 7 bases not matched to a gene. CDR1 and CDR2 (germline): ENHRY, SYGVKD. The CDR3 has 14 amino acids. CDR3 in amino acids: CASTGEESGNTIYF. The CDR3 coding sequence is TGTGCCTCGACAGGGGAGGAATCTGGAAACACCATATATTTT.

This chain uses TRBV11-2 with TRBJ2-7; 11 bases match TRBD2. V lost 4 bases to trimming and J lost 4 bases; unmatched junction nucleotides: 12. The CDR3 contains 17 residues. Germline-derived CDR1 and CDR2 are SGHAT and FQNNGV. The CDR3 DNA is TGTGCCAGCAGCTCTAAACTAGCGGGAGAGGATTGGTACGAGCAGTACTTC. Residues: CASSSKLAGEDWYEQYF.

The chain recombines TRBV7-2 with TRBJ1-1; D perhaps matches TRBD1 (5 bases). This CDR3 region has 13 residues. V lost 2 bases and J lost 4, with 8 bases in between. Per germline, CDR1 SGHTA and CDR2 FQGNSA. The CDR3, as DNA: TGTGCCAGCAGCTTATCCAGGGCCACTGAAGCTTTCTTT. The encoded protein is CASSLSRATEAFF. Filled out from reference TRBV7-2 and TRBJ1-1, the complete variable domain reads GAGVSQSPSNKVTEKGKDVELRCDPISGHTALYWYRQSLGQGLEFLIYFQGNSAPDKSGLPSDRFSAERTGGSVSTLTIQRTQQEDSAVYLCASSLSRATEAFFGQGTRLTVV.

This clone was seen just once. The chain carries TRBV4-1 and TRBJ2-2, with TRBD1 matching 10 bases. The CDR3 sequence is 15 residues long. Trimming at V came to 3 bases and at J to 5 bases, leaving 3 bases not matched to a gene. CDR1 is MGHRA, CDR2 YSYEKL, per germline. The CDR3 nucleotides read TGCGCCAGCAGCCAGCCGGACAGGGGGACCGGGGAGCTGTTTTTT. Protein product: CASSQPDRGTGELFF.

V gene TRBV4-3 combines with J gene TRBJ1-4; 7 bases agree with TRBD1. J was trimmed by 4 bases and V by 0 bases; bases with no gene match: 11. Germline loops: CDR1 LGHNA, CDR2 YSLEER. This CDR3 has 18 residues. In nucleotides, the CDR3 is TGCGCCAGCAGCCAAGATTGGACAGGAAGCAGGTTTAATGAAAAACTGTTTTTT. Translated, it gives CASSQDWTGSRFNEKLFF.

The rearrangement links TRBV28 to TRBJ1-2; TRBD1 agrees at 7 bases. V gave up 6 bases and J gave up 2 bases; unmatched junction bases: 6. The CDR3 extends over 14 amino acids. Germline CDR1 is MDHEN and CDR2 is SYDVKM. CDR3 loop: CASRETGLNYGYTF. The CDR3 DNA sequence: TGTGCCAGCAGAGAGACAGGGCTCAACTATGGCTACACCTTC.

The V call is TRBV5-1, the J call TRBJ1-6; tentative D call: TRBD1 (6 bases). Germline-derived CDR1 and CDR2 are SGHRS and YFSETQ. The CDR3 has 15 residues. Trimming pared 4 bases from V and 7 bases from J, leaving 15 bases between. CDR3 residues: CASSVTGTLNSPLHF. The CDR3 DNA reads as TGCGCCAGCAGCGTAACCGGGACACTCAATTCACCCCTCCACTTT.

This chain links TRBV21-1 with TRBJ2-7; TRBD1 is the table's D call and was not checked against the DNA. TRBV21-1 is tagged as a pseudogene. The length of the CDR3 is 19 residues. In DNA, the CDR3 is TGTGCCAGCAGCCAGCTTCAGGGGAAAGAAGTGTCTGGGCGTAGGGAGCAGTACTTC. This encodes CASSQLQGKEVSGRREQYF.

The J gene is TRBJ2-3, the V gene TRBV5-4; TRBD2 agrees at 9 bases. Germline V CDR1 and CDR2: SGHNT, YYREEE (reference sequence). The V gene end was trimmed by 4 bases and the J gene end by 3 bases; junction bases not matched to a gene: 12. There are 17 residues in the CDR3. The CDR3: CASSRAASGARTDTQYF. The CDR3 nucleotides are TGTGCCAGCAGCCGGGCGGCTAGCGGGGCGAGGACAGATACGCAGTATTTT. Based on the CDR3 plus reference TRBV5-4 and TRBJ2-3, the full variable domain is ETGVTQSPTHLIKTRGQQVTLRCSSQSGHNTVSWYQQALGQGPQFIFQYYREEENGRGNFPPRFSGLQFPNYSSELNVNALELDDSALYLCASSRAASGARTDTQYFGPGTRLTVL.

Here the CDR3 DNA reads TGTGCCAGCAGCTTGGCCGGGGATCAGCCCCAGCATTTT. It codes for CASSLAGDQPQHF. The V and J genes are TRBV5-4 and TRBJ1-5; no clear D. CDR3 length: 13 amino acids. Germline-derived CDR1 and CDR2 are SGHNT and YYREEE (reference sequence). The V end lost 0 bases, the J end lost 5 bases, and 6 bases lay between the germline ends.

V is TRBV10-3 and J is TRBJ1-5, with D perhaps matching TRBD1 (6 bases). The CDR3 has 15 residues. Germline CDR1 ENHRY, CDR2 SYGVKD. The germline V and J ends were trimmed by 0 bases and 6 bases, with 12 bases remaining between them. The CDR3 DNA reads as TGTGCCATCAGTGAGTCTAGAGGGGGGGCTCAGCCCCAGCATTTT. Amino acids: CAISESRGGAQPQHF.

This chain connects TRBV5-4 to TRBJ1-5, with 12 bases lining up with TRBD1. Germline V gives CDR1 SGHNT, CDR2 YYREEE (reference sequence). The CDR3 contains 16 residues. With 0 bases clipped from V and 7 bases from J, the junction kept 5 bases outside the gene matches. Here the CDR3 reads CASSLGGTGGTQPQHF. DNA for the CDR3: TGTGCCAGCAGCTTGGGAGGGACAGGGGGCACCCAGCCCCAGCATTTT.

The chain carries TRBV7-2 and TRBJ2-2; 11 nucleotides agree with TRBD2. The germline V gene has CDR1 SGHTA and CDR2 FQGNSA. Losses at the gene ends were 2 bases for V and 8 bases for J; bases not matched to a gene: 10. The CDR3 contains 17 residues. CDR3 DNA sequence: TGTGCCAGCAGCTTAATGTGGGGGCTAGCGGGAGGTGGGGAGCTGTTTTTT. This sequence encodes CASSLMWGLAGGGELFF.